This entry describes one T cell receptor (beta chain). Its antigen is currently unknown. These data are taken from a study of T cell responses to AZD1222 COVID-19 vaccine. Clones were sequenced by immunoSEQ multiplex PCR, and TCRdb holds only the in-frame ones, with some missing. The table shows tens of thousands of clones, with just over 90% occurring only once. CDR1 and CDR2 from the germline V gene are MNHEY and SVGEGT. This CDR3 contains 15 residues. V lost 6 bases, J lost 3 bases, and 7 bases stayed unmatched. General study findings and limits: At baseline, seropositivity was found in only six AZD1222 recipients. It should be noted that donors were predominantly white British and more often female, and clonal diversity was possibly underestimated.

Specimen: peripheral blood, collected on day 0 of MenACWY control vaccination. The chain is built from TRBV6-2 or TRBV6-3 and TRBJ2-5, with 10 bases aligning to TRBD2. The sequence was collected from an adult in good health. CDR3: CASSPWGTSEETQYF. Here the CDR3 DNA reads TGTGCCAGCAGCCCCTGGGGGACTAGCGAAGAGACCCAGTACTTC.